One T cell receptor (beta chain) is described in this entry. Its antigen is currently unknown. Clones were sequenced by immunoSEQ multiplex PCR, and TCRdb holds only the in-frame ones, with some missing. The sample has about 42,000 clones; 70% to 90% are singletons. This record comes from a study of a mutant IDH1 vaccine in newly diagnosed glioma. Documented time point: week 5, during vaccination. All doses held 300 ug of mutant IDH1 20-mer peptide, with topical imiquimod. The CDR3 spans 14 residues. Trimming stripped 1 base from V and 10 bases from J, with 14 bases between. Germline V gene lookup returns CDR1 MGHRA and CDR2 YSYEKL.

Source: PBMCs, taken from a glioma patient whose treatment included an IDH1 peptide vaccine. V gene TRBV4-1 combines with J gene TRBJ2-1; maybe TRBD2 (6 bases). This clonotype was sampled from a man aged 35-49 years with glioma. The CDR3 nucleotides read TGCGCCAGCAGCCAAGGACTAGGGAGATGGGAGCAGTTCTTC. It is translated as CASSQGLGRWEQFF.